The rows below give T cell receptor beta chains drawn from one sample of a study of cytomegalovirus exposure and HLA in healthy donors. Assay used: immunoSEQ multiplex PCR; TCRdb lists only in-frame clones, some missing. This sample has more than 95,000 clones; around 89% occur once, and the top ten carry about 1.8%. The sample was PBMCs. These receptors came from a man between 18 and 29 years old in good health and CMV-seronegative. Each CDR3 is given with its conserved first and last residue. Fields, in order: clone size, J gene, V gene, CDR3 length, D gene, CDR3 protein, CDR3 DNA. D genes are given only for firm matches. Clone size is shown for a subset of rows, as once, few, many or a class of expanded clone.

clone_size: NA
j_call: TRBJ2-5
v_call: TRBV9
cdr3_length: 15
d_call: TRBD1
cdr3_aa: CASSPTGGFTETQYF
cdr3_nt: TGTGCCAGCAGCCCGACAGGGGGCTTTACGGAGACCCAGTACTTC

clone_size: NA
j_call: TRBJ1-6
v_call: TRBV6-1
cdr3_length: 18
d_call: NA
cdr3_aa: CASSEARSPPSYNSPLHF
cdr3_nt: TGTGCCAGCAGTGAAGCGCGATCGCCTCCCTCCTATAATTCACCCCTCCACTTT

clone_size: NA
j_call: TRBJ1-1
v_call: TRBV5-1
cdr3_length: 14
d_call: NA
cdr3_aa: CASSPPSHESEAFF
cdr3_nt: TGCGCCAGCAGCCCGCCCTCCCACGAGTCTGAAGCTTTCTTT

clone_size: once
j_call: TRBJ2-6
v_call: TRBV7-9
cdr3_length: 17
d_call: TRBD1
cdr3_aa: CASGQGVLVTGANVLTF
cdr3_nt: TGTGCCAGCGGACAGGGGGTATTGGTAACTGGGGCCAACGTCCTGACTTTC

clone_size: NA
j_call: TRBJ2-3
v_call: TRBV6-6
cdr3_length: 15
d_call: NA
cdr3_aa: CASSVAADSTDTQYF
cdr3_nt: TGTGCCAGCAGTGTCGCGGCCGATAGCACAGATACGCAGTATTTT

clone_size: NA
j_call: TRBJ2-5
v_call: TRBV19
cdr3_length: 16
d_call: TRBD2
cdr3_aa: CASSRKTSLYQETQYF
cdr3_nt: TGTGCCAGTAGTAGAAAGACTAGCCTATACCAAGAGACCCAGTACTTC

clone_size: NA
j_call: TRBJ1-2
v_call: TRBV5-4
cdr3_length: 14
d_call: TRBD1
cdr3_aa: CASSHKGQGDGYTF
cdr3_nt: TGTGCCAGCAGCCATAAAGGACAGGGTGATGGCTACACCTTC

clone_size: NA
j_call: TRBJ1-2
v_call: TRBV5-8
cdr3_length: 13
d_call: NA
cdr3_aa: CASSLVRNYGYTF
cdr3_nt: TGTGCCAGCAGCTTGGTGCGCAACTATGGCTACACCTTC

clone_size: NA
j_call: TRBJ2-1
v_call: TRBV5-1
cdr3_length: 17
d_call: NA
cdr3_aa: CASSLAVLSSSYNEQFF
cdr3_nt: TGCGCCAGCAGCTTGGCCGTGTTATCCAGCTCCTACAATGAGCAGTTCTTC

clone_size: once
j_call: TRBJ1-2
v_call: TRBV28
cdr3_length: 13
d_call: NA
cdr3_aa: CASSAAREAVYTF
cdr3_nt: TGTGCCAGCAGTGCCGCCCGGGAGGCGGTCTACACCTTC

clone_size: NA
j_call: TRBJ2-1
v_call: TRBV14
cdr3_length: 13
d_call: NA
cdr3_aa: CASSQQRQNQQFF
cdr3_nt: TGTGCCAGCAGCCAACAACGACAGAATCAGCAGTTCTTC

clone_size: NA
j_call: TRBJ1-4
v_call: TRBV5-5
cdr3_length: 16
d_call: NA
cdr3_aa: CASSSDSTRKTEKLFF
cdr3_nt: TGTGCCAGCAGCTCGGACAGTACTCGGAAAACTGAAAAACTGTTTTTT

clone_size: NA
j_call: TRBJ1-2
v_call: TRBV11-2
cdr3_length: 15
d_call: NA
cdr3_aa: CASSLAPPRGDGYTF
cdr3_nt: TGTGCCAGCAGCTTAGCCCCCCCAAGGGGTGATGGCTACACCTTC

clone_size: once
j_call: TRBJ1-6
v_call: TRBV10-1
cdr3_length: 14
d_call: NA
cdr3_aa: CASSVGQNNSPLHF
cdr3_nt: TGCGCCAGCAGTGTCGGACAGAATAATTCACCCCTCCACTTT

clone_size: NA
j_call: TRBJ2-5
v_call: TRBV7-9
cdr3_length: 17
d_call: TRBD2
cdr3_aa: CASSLISVAGVGETQYF
cdr3_nt: TGTGCCAGCAGCCTCATATCGGTAGCGGGAGTGGGAGAGACCCAGTACTTC

clone_size: NA
j_call: TRBJ2-7
v_call: TRBV18
cdr3_length: 16
d_call: TRBD2
cdr3_aa: CASSPRTSGGAYEQYF
cdr3_nt: TGTGCCAGCTCACCTCGGACTAGCGGGGGGGCTTACGAGCAGTACTTC

clone_size: NA
j_call: TRBJ2-2
v_call: TRBV18
cdr3_length: 17
d_call: TRBD1
cdr3_aa: CASSPRTGKLNTGELFF
cdr3_nt: TGTGCCAGCTCACCAAGGACAGGGAAATTGAACACCGGGGAGCTGTTTTTT

clone_size: NA
j_call: TRBJ2-1
v_call: TRBV5-4
cdr3_length: 15
d_call: TRBD2
cdr3_aa: CASSFGGGIDNEQFF
cdr3_nt: TGTGCCAGCAGCTTCGGCGGGGGTATAGACAATGAGCAGTTCTTC

clone_size: NA
j_call: TRBJ2-2
v_call: TRBV28
cdr3_length: 17
d_call: TRBD2
cdr3_aa: CASSGFASGRITGELFF
cdr3_nt: TGTGCCAGCAGTGGTTTCGCTAGCGGGAGGATAACCGGGGAGCTGTTTTTT

clone_size: NA
j_call: TRBJ2-7
v_call: TRBV11-3
cdr3_length: 11
d_call: NA
cdr3_aa: CASSQNYEQYF
cdr3_nt: TGTGCCAGCAGCCAAAACTACGAGCAGTACTTC

clone_size: NA
j_call: TRBJ1-1
v_call: TRBV6-5
cdr3_length: 16
d_call: TRBD1
cdr3_aa: CASSYGQTQGAGEAFF
cdr3_nt: TGTGCCAGCAGTTACGGACAGACACAGGGGGCCGGTGAAGCTTTCTTT

clone_size: NA
j_call: TRBJ2-7
v_call: TRBV2
cdr3_length: 11
d_call: NA
cdr3_aa: CASRSSYEQYF
cdr3_nt: TGTGCCAGCAGGAGCTCCTACGAGCAGTACTTC

clone_size: NA
j_call: TRBJ2-3
v_call: TRBV5-4
cdr3_length: 17
d_call: NA
cdr3_aa: CASSLGGRDSSTDTQYF
cdr3_nt: TGTGCCAGCAGCTTGGGGGGCCGGGACTCAAGCACAGATACGCAGTATTTT

clone_size: NA
j_call: TRBJ2-7
v_call: TRBV27
cdr3_length: 14
d_call: NA
cdr3_aa: CASSFSLRASEQYF
cdr3_nt: TGTGCCAGCAGTTTCTCTCTCAGGGCTAGCGAGCAGTACTTC

clone_size: NA
j_call: TRBJ2-3
v_call: TRBV5-4
cdr3_length: 17
d_call: TRBD2
cdr3_aa: CASSLGASGRRSDTQYF
cdr3_nt: TGTGCCAGCAGCTTGGGTGCTAGCGGGAGAAGGTCAGATACGCAGTATTTT

clone_size: NA
j_call: TRBJ2-3
v_call: TRBV27
cdr3_length: 14
d_call: NA
cdr3_aa: CASSTTNPTDTQYF
cdr3_nt: TGTGCCAGCAGCACAACCAACCCCACAGATACGCAGTATTTT

clone_size: NA
j_call: TRBJ1-4
v_call: TRBV10-2
cdr3_length: 15
d_call: NA
cdr3_aa: CASSDGAGGSEKLFF
cdr3_nt: TGCGCCAGCAGTGACGGCGCCGGGGGTTCCGAAAAACTGTTTTTT

clone_size: NA
j_call: TRBJ2-2
v_call: TRBV28
cdr3_length: 15
d_call: NA
cdr3_aa: CASSTTGVPPGELFF
cdr3_nt: TGTGCCAGCAGCACAACGGGAGTACCGCCCGGGGAGCTGTTTTTT

clone_size: NA
j_call: TRBJ2-5
v_call: TRBV5-6
cdr3_length: 14
d_call: NA
cdr3_aa: CASSLTGYRETQYF
cdr3_nt: TGTGCCAGCAGCTTAACAGGGTATCGGGAGACCCAGTACTTC

clone_size: few
j_call: TRBJ1-5
v_call: TRBV7-9
cdr3_length: 13
d_call: NA
cdr3_aa: CASSSLRTEPQHF
cdr3_nt: TGTGCCAGCAGCTCCCTCAGGACTGAGCCCCAGCATTTT

clone_size: NA
j_call: TRBJ2-2
v_call: TRBV28
cdr3_length: 13
d_call: NA
cdr3_aa: CASSLLRVGELFF
cdr3_nt: TGTGCCAGCAGTTTACTACGGGTAGGGGAGCTGTTTTTT

clone_size: NA
j_call: TRBJ2-2
v_call: TRBV11-3
cdr3_length: 17
d_call: TRBD2
cdr3_aa: CASSLGSGRAATGELFF
cdr3_nt: TGTGCCAGCAGCTTGGGGAGCGGGAGGGCCGCCACCGGGGAGCTGTTTTTT

clone_size: few
j_call: TRBJ1-1
v_call: TRBV28
cdr3_length: 19
d_call: TRBD1
cdr3_aa: CASSTGTGYMWANYTEAFF
cdr3_nt: TGTGCCAGCAGCACCGGGACAGGGTATATGTGGGCGAATTACACTGAAGCTTTCTTT

clone_size: NA
j_call: TRBJ1-1
v_call: TRBV2
cdr3_length: 16
d_call: TRBD1
cdr3_aa: CASSEKQGAVNTEAFF
cdr3_nt: TGTGCCAGCAGTGAAAAACAGGGGGCTGTGAACACTGAAGCTTTCTTT

clone_size: NA
j_call: TRBJ1-1
v_call: TRBV6-1
cdr3_length: 16
d_call: TRBD1
cdr3_aa: CASSEDRQGANTEAFF
cdr3_nt: TGTGCCAGCAGTGAAGATAGACAGGGTGCGAACACTGAAGCTTTCTTT

clone_size: NA
j_call: TRBJ2-1
v_call: TRBV6-5
cdr3_length: 16
d_call: NA
cdr3_aa: CASSYSVTQAYNEQFF
cdr3_nt: TGTGCCAGCAGTTACTCGGTCACACAGGCCTACAATGAGCAGTTCTTC

clone_size: NA
j_call: TRBJ1-5
v_call: TRBV4-2
cdr3_length: 14
d_call: NA
cdr3_aa: CASSQEYRDRPQHF
cdr3_nt: TGTGCCAGCAGCCAAGAATACAGGGACCGGCCCCAGCATTTT

clone_size: NA
j_call: TRBJ1-6
v_call: TRBV9
cdr3_length: 16
d_call: TRBD1
cdr3_aa: CASSAHRGPGHSPLHF
cdr3_nt: TGTGCCAGCAGCGCGCACAGGGGCCCGGGGCATTCACCCCTCCACTTT

clone_size: NA
j_call: TRBJ2-1
v_call: TRBV7-2
cdr3_length: 13
d_call: NA
cdr3_aa: CASREQLNNEQFF
cdr3_nt: TGTGCCAGCAGAGAACAGCTGAACAATGAGCAGTTCTTC

clone_size: NA
j_call: TRBJ2-7
v_call: TRBV5-6
cdr3_length: 11
d_call: NA
cdr3_aa: CASSYLYEQYF
cdr3_nt: TGTGCCAGCAGCTACCTATACGAGCAGTACTTC

clone_size: NA
j_call: TRBJ2-2
v_call: TRBV5-1
cdr3_length: 15
d_call: TRBD2
cdr3_aa: CASTLASGGTGELFF
cdr3_nt: TGCGCCAGCACCCTAGCTAGCGGGGGAACCGGGGAGCTGTTTTTT

clone_size: NA
j_call: TRBJ1-4
v_call: TRBV2
cdr3_length: 17
d_call: TRBD1
cdr3_aa: CASSEALGTGVNEKLFF
cdr3_nt: TGTGCCAGCAGTGAAGCGCTGGGGACAGGGGTAAATGAAAAACTGTTTTTT

clone_size: NA
j_call: TRBJ1-1
v_call: TRBV4-1
cdr3_length: 17
d_call: TRBD1
cdr3_aa: CASSQMGQGLFSTEAFF
cdr3_nt: TGCGCCAGCAGCCAAATGGGACAGGGACTATTCTCTACTGAAGCTTTCTTT

clone_size: NA
j_call: TRBJ2-3
v_call: TRBV6-1
cdr3_length: 15
d_call: TRBD2
cdr3_aa: CASSGSGRVGDTQYF
cdr3_nt: TGTGCCAGCAGTGGAAGCGGGAGGGTGGGAGATACGCAGTATTTT

clone_size: NA
j_call: TRBJ2-1
v_call: TRBV5-6
cdr3_length: 16
d_call: NA
cdr3_aa: CASSLIPRHSGNEQFF
cdr3_nt: TGTGCCAGCAGCCTTATACCGCGACACTCTGGCAATGAGCAGTTCTTC

clone_size: NA
j_call: TRBJ2-7
v_call: TRBV7-8
cdr3_length: 14
d_call: TRBD1
cdr3_aa: CASSHRQGAYEQYF
cdr3_nt: TGTGCCAGCAGCCATCGACAGGGGGCGTACGAGCAGTACTTC

clone_size: NA
j_call: TRBJ2-3
v_call: TRBV27
cdr3_length: 14
d_call: TRBD1
cdr3_aa: CASSLDRGYDTQYF
cdr3_nt: TGTGCCAGCAGTCTAGACAGGGGGTACGATACGCAGTATTTT

clone_size: NA
j_call: TRBJ2-7
v_call: TRBV28
cdr3_length: 12
d_call: NA
cdr3_aa: CASSFVSGIQYF
cdr3_nt: TGTGCCAGCAGTTTCGTCTCGGGGATACAGTACTTC

clone_size: NA
j_call: TRBJ2-1
v_call: TRBV15
cdr3_length: 16
d_call: TRBD2
cdr3_aa: CATSRPSGLAINEQFF
cdr3_nt: TGTGCCACCAGCAGACCCTCGGGACTAGCGATAAATGAGCAGTTCTTC

clone_size: NA
j_call: TRBJ1-5
v_call: TRBV27
cdr3_length: 13
d_call: NA
cdr3_aa: CASSYRETQPQHF
cdr3_nt: TGTGCCAGCAGTTACAGGGAGACCCAGCCCCAGCATTTT

clone_size: NA
j_call: TRBJ1-2
v_call: TRBV5-5
cdr3_length: 14
d_call: NA
cdr3_aa: CASSLEVGVYGYTF
cdr3_nt: TGTGCCAGCAGCTTGGAGGTCGGGGTTTATGGCTACACCTTC

clone_size: once
j_call: TRBJ2-6
v_call: TRBV5-1
cdr3_length: 16
d_call: TRBD1
cdr3_aa: CASSWDRVSGANVLTF
cdr3_nt: TGCGCCAGCAGCTGGGACAGGGTCTCTGGGGCCAACGTCCTGACTTTC

clone_size: NA
j_call: TRBJ2-1
v_call: TRBV19
cdr3_length: 13
d_call: NA
cdr3_aa: CATNGLDYNEQFF
cdr3_nt: TGTGCCACAAACGGACTCGACTACAATGAGCAGTTCTTC

clone_size: NA
j_call: TRBJ2-1
v_call: TRBV2
cdr3_length: 16
d_call: NA
cdr3_aa: CASSFSGGRSYNEQFF
cdr3_nt: TGTGCCAGCAGTTTCTCGGGGGGCCGGTCCTACAATGAGCAGTTCTTC

clone_size: NA
j_call: TRBJ1-1
v_call: TRBV6-6
cdr3_length: 15
d_call: TRBD1
cdr3_aa: CASSPVQGVNTEAFF
cdr3_nt: TGTGCCAGCAGTCCCGTACAGGGGGTGAACACTGAAGCTTTCTTT